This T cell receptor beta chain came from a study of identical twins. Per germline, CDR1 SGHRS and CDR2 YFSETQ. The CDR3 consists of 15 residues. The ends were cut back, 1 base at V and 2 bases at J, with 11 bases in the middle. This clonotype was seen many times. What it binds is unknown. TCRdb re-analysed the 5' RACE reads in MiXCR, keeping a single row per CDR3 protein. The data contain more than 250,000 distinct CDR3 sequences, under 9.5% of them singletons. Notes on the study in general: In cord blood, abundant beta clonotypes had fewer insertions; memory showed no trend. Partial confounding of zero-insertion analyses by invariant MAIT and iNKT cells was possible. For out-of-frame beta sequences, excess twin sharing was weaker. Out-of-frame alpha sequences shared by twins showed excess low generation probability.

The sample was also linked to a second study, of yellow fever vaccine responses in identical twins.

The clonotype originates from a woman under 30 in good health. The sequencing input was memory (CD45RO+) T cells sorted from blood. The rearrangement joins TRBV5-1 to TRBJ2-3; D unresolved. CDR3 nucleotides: TGCGCCAGCAGCTTGCTGGCTGGAGTCACAGATACGCAGTATTTT. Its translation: CASSLLAGVTDTQYF. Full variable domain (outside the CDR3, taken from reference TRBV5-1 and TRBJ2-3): KAGVTQTPRYLIKTRGQQVTLSCSPISGHRSVSWYQQTPGQGLQFLFEYFSETQRNKGNFPGRFSGRQFSNSRSEMNVSTLELGDSALYLCASSLLAGVTDTQYFGPGTRLTVL.